This T cell receptor beta chain came from a study of CD8+CD57+ T cells in acquired aplastic anemia. The TCR beta profiling, which covered VDJ combination and CDR3 sequence, was carried out using genomic DNA as the template. A single record per CDR3 protein comes from TCRdb applying MiXCR to the reads. Of 300,000 or so distinct CDR3 sequences in the sample, 55% to 60% were seen once. Trimming cost V 3 bases and J 0 bases, with 11 bases left between them. CDR3 length equals 15 residues. The germline CDR1 and CDR2 sequences are SGDLS and YYNGEE. The sample holds a few counts of this clonotype. Material: sorted CD4+, CD8+, or CD8+CD57+ T cells (not recorded which) from PBMCs. This sequence was found in a human donor with severe aplastic anemia or a healthy control (not recorded which). The V and J genes are TRBV9 and TRBJ2-3, with unresolved D. The CDR3 coding sequence is TGTGCCAGCAGCGGTCCTGCGGTAAGCACAGATACGCAGTATTTT. It encodes CASSGPAVSTDTQYF. The full variable domain, completed using reference TRBV9 and TRBJ2-3, is DSGVTQTPKHLITATGQRVTLRCSPRSGDLSVYWYQQSLDQGLQFLIQYYNGEERAKGNILERFSAQQFPDLHSELNLSSLELGDSALYFCASSGPAVSTDTQYFGPGTRLTVL.